The clone carrying this T cell receptor beta chain was recorded at least ten times. With the read ending 3 residues before the CDR3 end, the germline J gene is used to fill in that end. Clones were sequenced by immunoSEQ multiplex PCR, and TCRdb holds only the in-frame ones, with some missing. The sample includes about 34,000 clones, none of them occurring once. This sample was taken from a study of T cell clonality in common variable immunodeficiency. The CDR3 is 15 residues long. V trimming: 6 bases; J trimming: 4 bases; junction bases outside the gene matches: 4. Germline assignment: CDR1 MNHEY and CDR2 SVGEGT.

Sequencing input: peripheral blood mononuclear cells. This chain connects TRBV6-2 or TRBV6-3 to TRBJ2-7; 15 bases line up with TRBD2. This TCR derives from a person aged 18 to 75 in good health. The sequenced CDR3 bases are TGTGCCAGCAGCCCCGGGACTAGCGGGAGGTACGAG. Amino acid sequence: CASSPGTSGRYE. The whole CDR3 is CASSPGTSGRYEQYF.